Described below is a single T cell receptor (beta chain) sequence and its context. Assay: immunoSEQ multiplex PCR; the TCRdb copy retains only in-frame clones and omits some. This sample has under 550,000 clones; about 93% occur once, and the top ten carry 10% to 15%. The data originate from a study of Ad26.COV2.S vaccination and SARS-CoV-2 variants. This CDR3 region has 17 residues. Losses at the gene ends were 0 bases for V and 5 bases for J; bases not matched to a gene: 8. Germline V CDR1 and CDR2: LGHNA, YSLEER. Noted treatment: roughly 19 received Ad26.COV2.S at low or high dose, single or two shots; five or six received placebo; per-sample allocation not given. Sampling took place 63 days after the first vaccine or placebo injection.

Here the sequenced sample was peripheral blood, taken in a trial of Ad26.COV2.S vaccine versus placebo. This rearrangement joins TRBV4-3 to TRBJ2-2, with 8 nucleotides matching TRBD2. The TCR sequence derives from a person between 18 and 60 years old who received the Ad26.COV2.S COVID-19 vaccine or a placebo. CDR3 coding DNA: TGCGCCAGCAGCCAAGATCACAGCGGGAGCTTTACCGGGGAGCTGTTTTTT. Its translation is CASSQDHSGSFTGELFF.